What follows are 8 T cell receptor beta chains derived from one specimen sequenced in a study of blood T cell repertoires in COVID-19. Produced via immunoSEQ multiplex PCR; TCRdb's table is partial and in-frame only. There are around 130,000 clones in the sample; approximately 84% occur only once, and over 1.1% lies in the top ten. Specimen: peripheral blood. The origin of the receptors is a man between 60 and 75 years old with acute or convalescent COVID-19.

The V and J genes are TRBV5-1 and TRBJ1-2, with 9 bases fitting TRBD1. The junction had 6 bases not matched to a gene; V was cut back by 0 bases and J by 6 bases. Germline V gene data show CDR1 as SGHRS and CDR2 as YFSETQ. The CDR3 has 15 residues. The DNA for the CDR3 is TGCGCCAGCAGCTTGGCGTCGGGACAGGGAGATGGCTACACCTTC. It is translated as CASSLASGQGDGYTF. The whole variable domain, filled in from reference TRBV5-1 and TRBJ1-2, reads KAGVTQTPRYLIKTRGQQVTLSCSPISGHRSVSWYQQTPGQGLQFLFEYFSETQRNKGNFPGRFSGRQFSNSRSEMNVSTLELGDSALYLCASSLASGQGDGYTFGSGTRLTVV.

The V and J genes are TRBV12-3 or TRBV12-4 and TRBJ1-4; TRBD1 aligns across 7 bases. The trim removed 5 bases at V and 7 bases at J, leaving 1 base unmatched. The CDR3 sequence is 12 residues long. For the CDR3, the DNA is TGTGCCAGCAGTGACAGGGTTGAAAAACTGTTTTTT. It specifies CASSDRVEKLFF.

V is TRBV7-8 and J is TRBJ2-2, with 8 bases fitting TRBD1. V shed 5 bases, J shed 5 bases, and the junction held 1 base outside the gene matches. CDR1 is SGHVS and CDR2 is FQNEAQ in the germline V gene. CDR3 length: 13 amino acids. The CDR3 is CASSRTGTGELFF. CDR3 bases: TGTGCCAGCAGCCGGACAGGGACCGGGGAGCTGTTTTTT.

This clone was detected only once. The rearrangement uses TRBV24-1 and TRBJ2-5, with D unresolved. Trimming pared 3 bases from V and 5 bases from J, leaving 6 bases between. The CDR3 runs to 12 residues. The V gene's germline CDR1 is KGHDR and CDR2 SFDVKD. The CDR3 loop reads CATSDRRETQYF. CDR3 DNA sequence: TGTGCCACCAGTGATCGGCGGGAGACCCAGTACTTC.

This clone has only one observation. The chain combines TRBV18 with TRBJ2-7; 11 bases fit TRBD1. From germline, CDR1 is KGHSH and CDR2 LQKENI. There are 15 residues in the CDR3. V dropped 4 bases and J dropped 4; count of bases not matched to a gene: 6. DNA of the CDR3: TGTGCCAGCTCACTGGGACAGGGGGGTAGATACGAGCAGTACTTC. Protein product: CASSLGQGGRYEQYF.

This clone was detected a few times. V gene TRBV29-1 combines with J gene TRBJ2-7, with 8 bases fitting TRBD1. This CDR3 contains 13 residues. The germline V gene encodes CDR1 SQVTM and CDR2 ANQGSEA. The V gene end was trimmed by 6 bases and the J gene end by 0 bases; junction bases not matched to a gene: 4. The DNA of the CDR3 is TGCAGCGTAGACGACAGGGGCTCCTACGAGCAGTACTTC. Amino acid sequence: CSVDDRGSYEQYF.

The chain couples TRBV5-1 to TRBJ1-5, with 8 nucleotides matching TRBD1. Germline V CDR1 and CDR2: SGHRS, YFSETQ. The CDR3 spans 16 residues. V lost 0 bases and J lost 6; bases outside the gene matches: 8. The CDR3, as DNA: TGCGCCAGCAGCTTGGGGCCGGACAGGGCAAGTCAGCCCCAGCATTTT. Protein sequence: CASSLGPDRASQPQHF.

The chain uses TRBV11-1 and TRBJ2-5; 9 bases map to TRBD2. CDR3 length: 16 amino acids. CDR1 is SGHAT and CDR2 is FQDESV in the germline V gene (reference sequence). V lost 4 bases, J lost 4 bases, and 10 bases stayed unmatched. CDR3 region: CASSSGSAGGGETQYF. The CDR3 region has the DNA TGTGCCAGCAGCTCGGGGTCAGCGGGAGGAGGAGAGACCCAGTACTTC. The complete variable domain, with remaining parts taken from reference TRBV11-1 and TRBJ2-5, reads EAEVAQSPRYKITEKSQAVAFWCDPISGHATLYWYRQILGQGPELLVQFQDESVVDDSQLPKDRFSAERLKGVDSTLKIQPAELGDSAMYLCASSSGSAGGGETQYFGPGTRLLVL.